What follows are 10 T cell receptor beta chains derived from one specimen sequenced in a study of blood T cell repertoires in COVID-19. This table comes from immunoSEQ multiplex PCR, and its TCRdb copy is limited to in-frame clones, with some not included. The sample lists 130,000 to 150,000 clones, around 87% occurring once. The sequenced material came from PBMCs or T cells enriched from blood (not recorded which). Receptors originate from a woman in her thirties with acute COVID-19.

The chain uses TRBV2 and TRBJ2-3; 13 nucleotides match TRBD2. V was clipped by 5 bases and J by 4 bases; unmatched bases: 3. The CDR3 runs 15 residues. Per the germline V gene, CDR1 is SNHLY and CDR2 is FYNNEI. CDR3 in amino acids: CASSQLAGGPDTQYF. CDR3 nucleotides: TGTGCCAGCAGTCAACTAGCGGGAGGGCCAGATACGCAGTATTTT. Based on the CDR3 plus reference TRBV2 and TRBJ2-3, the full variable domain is EPEVTQTPSHQVTQMGQEVILRCVPISNHLYFYWYRQILGQKVEFLVSFYNNEISEKSEIFDDQFSVERPDGSNFTLKIRSTKLEDSAMYFCASSQLAGGPDTQYFGPGTRLTVL.

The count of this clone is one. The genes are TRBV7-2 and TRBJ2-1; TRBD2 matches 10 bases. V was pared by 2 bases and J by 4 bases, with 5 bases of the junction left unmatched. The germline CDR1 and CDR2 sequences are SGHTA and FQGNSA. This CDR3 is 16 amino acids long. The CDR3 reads CASSLTGTSAYNEQFF. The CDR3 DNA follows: TGTGCCAGCAGCTTAACCGGGACTAGCGCTTACAATGAGCAGTTCTTC.

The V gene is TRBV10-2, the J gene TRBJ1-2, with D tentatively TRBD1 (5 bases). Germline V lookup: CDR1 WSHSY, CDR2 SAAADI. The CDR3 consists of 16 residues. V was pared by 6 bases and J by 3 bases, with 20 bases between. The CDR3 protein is CASRRNPGTGDYGYTF. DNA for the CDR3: TGCGCCAGCAGAAGAAACCCCGGCACAGGAGACTATGGCTACACCTTC.

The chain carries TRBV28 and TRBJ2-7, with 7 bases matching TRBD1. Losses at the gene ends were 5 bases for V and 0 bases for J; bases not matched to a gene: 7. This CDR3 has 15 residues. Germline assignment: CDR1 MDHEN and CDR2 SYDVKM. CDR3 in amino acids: CASSLPQGSSYEQYF. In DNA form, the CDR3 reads TGTGCCAGCAGTCTCCCACAGGGGAGCTCCTACGAGCAGTACTTC.

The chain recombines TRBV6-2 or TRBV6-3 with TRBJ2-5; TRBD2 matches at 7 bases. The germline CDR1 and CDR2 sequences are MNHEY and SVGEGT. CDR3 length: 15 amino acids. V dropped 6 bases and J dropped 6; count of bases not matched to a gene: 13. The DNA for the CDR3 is TGTGCCAGCAGCTCCCGGGGTGCGGGAGAGAAGACCCAGTACTTC. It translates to CASSSRGAGEKTQYF.

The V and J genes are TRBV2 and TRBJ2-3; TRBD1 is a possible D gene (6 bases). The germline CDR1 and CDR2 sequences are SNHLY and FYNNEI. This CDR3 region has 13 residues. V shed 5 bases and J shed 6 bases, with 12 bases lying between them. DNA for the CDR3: TGTGCCAGCAGTAGGGGGAAAGGGGATACGCAGTATTTT. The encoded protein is CASSRGKGDTQYF.

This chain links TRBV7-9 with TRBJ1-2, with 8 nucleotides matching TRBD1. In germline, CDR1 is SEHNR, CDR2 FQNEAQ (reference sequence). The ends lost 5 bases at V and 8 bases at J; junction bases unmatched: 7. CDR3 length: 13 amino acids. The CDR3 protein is CASSLQGEIGYTF. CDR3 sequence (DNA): TGTGCCAGCAGCCTACAGGGGGAAATCGGCTACACCTTC.

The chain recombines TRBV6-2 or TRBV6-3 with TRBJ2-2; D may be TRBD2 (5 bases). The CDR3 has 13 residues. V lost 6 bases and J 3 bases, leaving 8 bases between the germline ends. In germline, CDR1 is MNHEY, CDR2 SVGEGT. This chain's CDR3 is CASSERDTGELFF. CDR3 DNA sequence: TGTGCCAGCAGCGAGAGGGACACCGGGGAGCTGTTTTTT.

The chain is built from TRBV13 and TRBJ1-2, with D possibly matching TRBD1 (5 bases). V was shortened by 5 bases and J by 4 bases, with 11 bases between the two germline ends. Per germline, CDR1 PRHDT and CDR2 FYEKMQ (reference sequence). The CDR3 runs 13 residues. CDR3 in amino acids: CASSTSGFYGYTF. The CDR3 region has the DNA TGTGCCAGCAGCACATCAGGGTTCTATGGCTACACCTTC.

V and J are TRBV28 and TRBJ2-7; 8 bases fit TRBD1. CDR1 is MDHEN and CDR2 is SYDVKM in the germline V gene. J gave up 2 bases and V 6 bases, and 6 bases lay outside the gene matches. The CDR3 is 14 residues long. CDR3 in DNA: TGTGCCAGCAGCGAGGACAGGGTCCCCTACGAGCAGTACTTC. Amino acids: CASSEDRVPYEQYF.